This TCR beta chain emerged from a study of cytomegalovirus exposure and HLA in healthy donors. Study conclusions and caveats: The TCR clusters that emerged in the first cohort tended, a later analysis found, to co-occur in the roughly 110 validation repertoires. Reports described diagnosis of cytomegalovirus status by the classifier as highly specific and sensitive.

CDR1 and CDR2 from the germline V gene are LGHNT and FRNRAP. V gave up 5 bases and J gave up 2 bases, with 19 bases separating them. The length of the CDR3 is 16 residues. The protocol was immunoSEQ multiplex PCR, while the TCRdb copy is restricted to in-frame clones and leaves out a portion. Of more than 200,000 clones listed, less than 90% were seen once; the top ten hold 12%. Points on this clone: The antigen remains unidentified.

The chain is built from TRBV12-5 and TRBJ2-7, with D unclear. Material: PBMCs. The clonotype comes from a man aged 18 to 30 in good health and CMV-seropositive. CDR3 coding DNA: TGTGCTAGTGGTCTAACACGACAAACAGCCGCCTACGAGCAGTACTTC. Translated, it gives CASGLTRQTAAYEQYF.